This TCR beta chain was profiled in a study of cytomegalovirus exposure and HLA in healthy donors. On the study more broadly: Earlier results showed 117 million unique TCR beta sequences derived from roughly 180 million T cells.

This PCR relied on a set of 60 Vbeta primers and 13 Jbeta primers. Per the authors' pipeline: Roughly 9.9 million shared chains were among the roughly 80 million unique TCR beta chains that a later analysis counted. Libraries were prepared by immunoSEQ multiplex PCR; TCRdb keeps only in-frame clonotypes and omits some of them. D and trimming come from the DNA, and the V and J calls and clone size come from that table. This table has about 200,000 clones, approximately 78% appearing once. The CDR3 has 13 residues. V trimming: 7 bases; J trimming: 5 bases; junction bases outside the gene matches: 6. CDR1 and CDR2 (germline): MNHEY, SMNVEV (reference sequence).

The TCR comes from a woman aged 18-29 years in good health and CMV-seronegative. V gene TRBV27 combines with J gene TRBJ2-5; 8 bases line up with TRBD1. Sequencing was done on a sample of PBMCs. CDR3 in amino acids: CASTPTGAETQYF. In DNA form, the CDR3 reads TGTGCCAGCACCCCGACAGGGGCGGAGACCCAGTACTTC.